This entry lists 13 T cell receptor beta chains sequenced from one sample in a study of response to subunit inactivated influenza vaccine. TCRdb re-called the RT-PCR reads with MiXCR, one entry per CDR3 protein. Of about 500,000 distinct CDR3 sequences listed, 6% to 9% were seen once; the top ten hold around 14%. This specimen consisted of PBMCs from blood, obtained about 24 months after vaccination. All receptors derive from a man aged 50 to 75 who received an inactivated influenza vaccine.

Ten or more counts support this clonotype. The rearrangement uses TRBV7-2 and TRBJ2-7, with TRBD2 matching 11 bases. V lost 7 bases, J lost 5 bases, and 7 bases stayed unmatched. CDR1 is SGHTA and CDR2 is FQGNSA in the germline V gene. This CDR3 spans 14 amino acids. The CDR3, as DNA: TGTGCCAGCAAACTACTAGCGGGAGTTCACGAGCAGTACTTC. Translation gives CASKLLAGVHEQYF. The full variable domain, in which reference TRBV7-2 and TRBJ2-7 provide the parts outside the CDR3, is GAGVSQSPSNKVTEKGKDVELRCDPISGHTALYWYRQSLGQGLEFLIYFQGNSAPDKSGLPSDRFSAERTGGSVSTLTIQRTQQEDSAVYLCASKLLAGVHEQYFGPGTRLTVT.

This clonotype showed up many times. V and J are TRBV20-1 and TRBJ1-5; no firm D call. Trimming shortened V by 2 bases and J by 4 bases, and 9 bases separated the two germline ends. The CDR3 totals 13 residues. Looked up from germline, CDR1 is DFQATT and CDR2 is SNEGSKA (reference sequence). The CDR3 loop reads CSARWEANQPQHF. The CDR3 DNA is TGCAGTGCTAGATGGGAGGCTAATCAGCCCCAGCATTTT.

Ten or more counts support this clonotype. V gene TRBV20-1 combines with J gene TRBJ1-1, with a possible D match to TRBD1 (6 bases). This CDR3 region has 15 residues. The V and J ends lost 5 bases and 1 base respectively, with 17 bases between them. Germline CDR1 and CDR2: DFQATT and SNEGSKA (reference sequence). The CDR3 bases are TGCAGTGCTGGGGGGGTTGGGGGCACGAACACTGAAGCTTTCTTT. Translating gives CSAGGVGGTNTEAFF.

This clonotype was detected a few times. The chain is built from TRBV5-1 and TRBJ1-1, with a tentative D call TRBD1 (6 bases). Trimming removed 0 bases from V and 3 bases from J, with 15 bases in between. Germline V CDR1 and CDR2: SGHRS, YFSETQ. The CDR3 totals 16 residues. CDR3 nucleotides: TGCGCCAGCAGCTTGGATCGGGGGGCGACGGACACTGAAGCTTTCTTT. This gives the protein CASSLDRGATDTEAFF. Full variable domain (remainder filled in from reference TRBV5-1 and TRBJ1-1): KAGVTQTPRYLIKTRGQQVTLSCSPISGHRSVSWYQQTPGQGLQFLFEYFSETQRNKGNFPGRFSGRQFSNSRSEMNVSTLELGDSALYLCASSLDRGATDTEAFFGQGTRLTVV.

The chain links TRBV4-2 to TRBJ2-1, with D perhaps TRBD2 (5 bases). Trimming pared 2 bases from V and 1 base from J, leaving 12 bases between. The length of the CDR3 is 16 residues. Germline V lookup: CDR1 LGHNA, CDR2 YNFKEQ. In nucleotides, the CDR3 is TGTGCCAGCAGCCAATTGGGAGCGCTTTCCTACAATGAGCAGTTCTTC. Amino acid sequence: CASSQLGALSYNEQFF.

CDR3 sequence (DNA): TGTGCCAGCCTCTCCTCGGGTAGGCCCTACGAGCAGTACTTC. Encoded protein: CASLSSGRPYEQYF. This chain connects TRBV28 to TRBJ2-7; D ambiguous. V lost 8 bases to trimming and J lost 2 bases, with 16 bases between them. Per germline, CDR1 MDHEN and CDR2 SYDVKM. There are 14 residues in the CDR3.

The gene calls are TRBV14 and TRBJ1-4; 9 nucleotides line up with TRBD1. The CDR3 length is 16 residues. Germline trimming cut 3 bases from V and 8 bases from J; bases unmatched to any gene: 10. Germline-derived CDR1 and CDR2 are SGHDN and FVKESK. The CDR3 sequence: CASSHLPGQGTEKLFF. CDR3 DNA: TGTGCCAGCAGCCACCTACCGGGACAGGGCACAGAAAAACTGTTTTTT. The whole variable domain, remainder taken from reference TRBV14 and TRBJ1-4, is EAGVTQFPSHSVIEKGQTVTLRCDPISGHDNLYWYRRVMGKEIKFLLHFVKESKQDESGMPNNRFLAERTGGTYSTLKVQPAELEDSGVYFCASSHLPGQGTEKLFFGSGTQLSVL.

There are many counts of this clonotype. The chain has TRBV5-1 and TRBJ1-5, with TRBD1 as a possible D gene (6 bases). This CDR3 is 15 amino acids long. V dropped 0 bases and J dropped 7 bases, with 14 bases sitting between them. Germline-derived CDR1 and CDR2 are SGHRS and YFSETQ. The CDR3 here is CASSLEGGSGQPQHF. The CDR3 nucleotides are TGCGCCAGCAGCTTGGAGGGGGGGTCCGGGCAGCCCCAGCATTTT.

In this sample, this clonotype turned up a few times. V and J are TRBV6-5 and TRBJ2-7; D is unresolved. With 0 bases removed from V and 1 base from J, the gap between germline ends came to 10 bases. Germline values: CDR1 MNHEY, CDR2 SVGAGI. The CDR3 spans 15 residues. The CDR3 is CASSYSADISYEQYF. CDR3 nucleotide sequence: TGTGCCAGCAGTTACTCTGCAGATATTTCCTACGAGCAGTACTTC.

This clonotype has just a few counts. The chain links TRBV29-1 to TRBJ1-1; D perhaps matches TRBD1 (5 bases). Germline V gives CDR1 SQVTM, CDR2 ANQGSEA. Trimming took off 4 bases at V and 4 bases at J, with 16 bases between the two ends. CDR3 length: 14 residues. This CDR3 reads CSVAGTLGGTEAFF. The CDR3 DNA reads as TGCAGCGTTGCCGGGACCCTGGGGGGCACTGAAGCTTTCTTT.

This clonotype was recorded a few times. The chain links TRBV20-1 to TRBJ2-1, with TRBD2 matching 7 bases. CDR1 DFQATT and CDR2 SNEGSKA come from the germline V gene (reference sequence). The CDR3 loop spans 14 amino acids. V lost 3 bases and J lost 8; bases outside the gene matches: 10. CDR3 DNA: TGCAGTGCTAGGAATCAAGCGGGGTCTGATGAGCAGTTCTTC. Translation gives CSARNQAGSDEQFF.

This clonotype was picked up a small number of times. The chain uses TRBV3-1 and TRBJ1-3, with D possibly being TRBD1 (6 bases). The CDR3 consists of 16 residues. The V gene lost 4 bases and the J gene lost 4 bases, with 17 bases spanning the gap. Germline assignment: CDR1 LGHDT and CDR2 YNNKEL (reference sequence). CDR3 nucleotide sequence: TGTGCCAGCAGCCGCGGACAGTTCCACTCAGGAAACACCATATATTTT. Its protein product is CASSRGQFHSGNTIYF.

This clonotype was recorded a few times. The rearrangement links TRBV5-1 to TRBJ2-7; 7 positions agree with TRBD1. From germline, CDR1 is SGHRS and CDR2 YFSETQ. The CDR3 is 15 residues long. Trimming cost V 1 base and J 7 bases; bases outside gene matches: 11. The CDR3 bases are TGCGCCAGCAGCTTGCGGGCAGGGGGTTTTGAGGAGCAGTACTTC. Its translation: CASSLRAGGFEEQYF. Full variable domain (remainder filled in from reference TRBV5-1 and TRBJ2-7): KAGVTQTPRYLIKTRGQQVTLSCSPISGHRSVSWYQQTPGQGLQFLFEYFSETQRNKGNFPGRFSGRQFSNSRSEMNVSTLELGDSALYLCASSLRAGGFEEQYFGPGTRLTVT.